The 10 T cell receptor beta chains below all came from one sample that was sequenced in a study of OX40 agonist ivuxolimab in advanced cancers. Clones were read by immunoSEQ multiplex PCR, and TCRdb kept only the in-frame ones, dropping some. Here the sample spans under 50,000 clones, 70% to 80% being singletons. Here the sequenced sample was CD4+ or CD8+ T cells sorted from blood, taken in a trial of the OX40 agonist ivuxolimab. The receptors stem from an adult with an advanced solid tumor such as melanoma, head and neck, liver or kidney cancer.

The DNA for the CDR3 is TGTGCCAGCAGGACCACTAGCGGGAGGGGTCCCACCACAGATACGCAGTATTTT. Protein: CASRTTSGRGPTTDTQYF. The chain combines TRBV2 with TRBJ2-3, with 13 bases matching TRBD2. Germline V lookup: CDR1 SNHLY, CDR2 FYNNEI. The CDR3 spans 18 residues. Germline trimming cut 6 bases from V and 2 bases from J; bases unmatched to any gene: 11.

The chain employs TRBV30 and TRBJ1-5, with 8 bases lining up with TRBD1. This CDR3 is built from 14 residues. The germline gives CDR1 GTSNPN, CDR2 SVGIG (reference sequence). The V and J ends lost 6 bases and 6 bases, in that order; junction bases with no gene match: 10. CDR3 in amino acids: CACVTGQGGQPQHF. CDR3 bases: TGTGCCTGCGTGACTGGACAGGGTGGTCAGCCCCAGCATTTT.

J is TRBJ1-5 and V is TRBV30, with D possibly being TRBD1 (6 bases). Trimming shortened V by 2 bases and J by 0 bases, and 11 bases separated the two germline ends. There are 15 residues in the CDR3. CDR1 and CDR2 from the germline V gene are GTSNPN and SVGIG (reference sequence). As DNA, the CDR3 is TGTGCCTGGAGTATTACAGGGATTAGCAATCAGCCCCAGCATTTT. This encodes CAWSITGISNQPQHF.

In DNA form, the CDR3 reads TGTGCCAGTAGTTTAATGTCAGGGGCGGGTGAGCAGTTCTTC. This encodes CASSLMSGAGEQFF. The chain links TRBV19 to TRBJ2-1, with a weak D call TRBD1 (6 bases). V lost 5 bases and J 9 bases, leaving 17 bases between the germline ends. The CDR3 contains 14 residues. The germline V gene has CDR1 LNHDA and CDR2 SQIVND (reference sequence). Variable domain in full (rest from reference TRBV19 and TRBJ2-1): DGGITQSPKYLFRKEGQNVTLSCEQNLNHDAMYWYRQDPGQGLRLIYYSQIVNDFQKGDIAEGYSVSREKKESFPLTVTSAQKNPTAFYLCASSLMSGAGEQFFGPGTRLTVL.

This chain joins TRBV18 and TRBJ2-3; D is undetermined. The V end lost 7 bases, the J end lost 5 bases, and 16 bases lay between the germline ends. The V gene's germline CDR1 is KGHSH and CDR2 LQKENI. The CDR3 loop spans 14 amino acids. CDR3 loop: CASFQTGERDTQYF. Here the CDR3 DNA reads TGTGCCAGCTTTCAGACCGGAGAGAGAGATACGCAGTATTTT.

CDR3 region: CASSRGLNYEQYF. CDR3 bases: TGTGCCAGCAGTCGCGGACTCAACTACGAGCAGTACTTC. V usage is TRBV6-5 and J usage is TRBJ2-7, with D possibly TRBD2 on 5 matching bases. CDR1 MNHEY and CDR2 SVGAGI come from the germline V gene. V was trimmed by 5 bases and J by 3 bases, leaving 11 bases between them. The CDR3 extends over 13 amino acids.

This chain links TRBV7-2 with TRBJ1-1, with a possible D match to TRBD1 (6 bases). Germline V gene data show CDR1 as SGHTA and CDR2 as FQGNSA. The V end was cut by 5 bases, the J end by 5 bases, with 12 bases between. CDR3 length: 13 residues. The CDR3 DNA reads as TGTGCCAGCAGCAGTAGGACAGCAACTGAAGCTTTCTTT. Encoded protein: CASSSRTATEAFF.

This chain uses TRBV2 with TRBJ1-4; D gene unclear. Trimming took off 1 base at V and 11 bases at J, with 8 bases between the two ends. Germline-derived CDR1 and CDR2 are SNHLY and FYNNEI. The CDR3 is 12 amino acids. This CDR3 is CASSEVKGKLFF. DNA for the CDR3: TGTGCCAGCAGTGAAGTAAAAGGGAAACTGTTTTTT.

CDR3 in DNA: TGTGCCAGCAGTTTTGACCGATATAACTATGGCTACACCTTC. The encoded protein is CASSFDRYNYGYTF. This chain links TRBV27 with TRBJ1-2; D uncertain. This CDR3 spans 14 amino acids. V lost 3 bases, J lost 1 base, and 9 bases lay in between. CDR1 and CDR2 from the germline V gene are MNHEY and SMNVEV (reference sequence).

The chain combines TRBV4-2 with TRBJ2-1; D might be TRBD2 (6 bases). The CDR3 is 17 residues long. Trimming removed 4 bases from V and 7 bases from J, with 23 bases in between. Germline CDR1 reads LGHNA; CDR2 reads YNFKEQ. The CDR3 protein is CASSPRPVSMGRNEQFF. The CDR3 nucleotides read TGTGCCAGCAGCCCTCGCCCGGTTTCTATGGGGAGGAATGAGCAGTTCTTC.